These T cell receptor beta chains were read from a single sample in a study of blood T cell repertoires in COVID-19. The assay was immunoSEQ multiplex PCR, and TCRdb's table has in-frame clones only and misses some. The repertoire consists of some 150,000 clones, with roughly 85% occurring once and the leading ten covering 8%. Source material: peripheral blood. Receptors were obtained from a woman aged 55-70 years with COVID-19, enrolled during active disease. The CDR3 runs from the conserved cysteine through the conserved F or W. Each record gives: clone size, V gene, J gene, D gene, CDR3 protein, CDR3 DNA. D genes are given only for firm matches. The size of a clone is reported for some rows only, either as once, few or many, or as a class for expanded clones.

clone size: -; V gene: TRBV5-4; J gene: TRBJ2-3; D gene: -; CDR3 protein: CASSTNQGDTQYF; CDR3 DNA: TGTGCCAGCAGCACGAACCAGGGGGATACGCAGTATTTT
clone size: -; V gene: TRBV20-1; J gene: TRBJ1-1; D gene: -; CDR3 protein: CSAREITEAFF; CDR3 DNA: TGCAGTGCTAGAGAAATAACTGAAGCTTTCTTT
clone size: -; V gene: TRBV6-5; J gene: TRBJ2-1; D gene: TRBD2; CDR3 protein: CASRSPSGVYNEQFF; CDR3 DNA: TGTGCCAGCAGAAGTCCTAGCGGGGTATACAATGAGCAGTTCTTC
clone size: -; V gene: TRBV10-1; J gene: TRBJ2-3; D gene: -; CDR3 protein: CASSDQDSTDTQYF; CDR3 DNA: TGCGCCAGCAGTGACCAGGATAGCACAGATACGCAGTATTTT
clone size: -; V gene: TRBV11-2; J gene: TRBJ2-7; D gene: TRBD1; CDR3 protein: CASSSGQSYEQYF; CDR3 DNA: TGTGCCAGCAGCTCGGGACAGTCCTACGAGCAGTACTTC
clone size: -; V gene: TRBV6-5; J gene: TRBJ1-2; D gene: -; CDR3 protein: CASTSGSWGYTF; CDR3 DNA: TGTGCCAGCACCTCAGGCAGTTGGGGCTACACCTTC
clone size: -; V gene: TRBV9; J gene: TRBJ1-2; D gene: -; CDR3 protein: CASSVTQGDYGYTF; CDR3 DNA: TGTGCCAGCAGCGTAACCCAGGGCGACTATGGCTACACCTTC
clone size: -; V gene: TRBV5-1; J gene: TRBJ2-6; D gene: TRBD1; CDR3 protein: CASSLRGPGANVLTF; CDR3 DNA: TGCGCCAGCAGCTTGAGGGGGCCAGGGGCCAACGTCCTGACTTTC
clone size: -; V gene: TRBV23-1; J gene: TRBJ1-1; D gene: -; CDR3 protein: CARHHQKRGGTEAFF; CDR3 DNA: TGCGCCAGGCACCACCAAAAAAGGGGTGGCACTGAAGCTTTCTTT
clone size: -; V gene: TRBV28; J gene: TRBJ1-2; D gene: TRBD1; CDR3 protein: CASSLVGQGGLSRGYTF; CDR3 DNA: TGTGCCAGCAGTTTAGTCGGACAGGGAGGTTTATCTAGGGGCTACACCTTC
clone size: -; V gene: TRBV29-1; J gene: TRBJ1-1; D gene: -; CDR3 protein: CSVKSGDTLNTEAFF; CDR3 DNA: TGCAGCGTTAAGTCCGGGGACACGCTGAACACTGAAGCTTTCTTT
clone size: -; V gene: TRBV10-2; J gene: TRBJ1-1; D gene: -; CDR3 protein: CATSGVSAFF; CDR3 DNA: TGCGCCACCTCGGGGGTTTCGGCTTTCTTT
clone size: few; V gene: TRBV4-3; J gene: TRBJ1-4; D gene: -; CDR3 protein: CASSARHGATNEKLFF; CDR3 DNA: TGCGCCAGCAGCGCACGCCACGGAGCAACTAATGAAAAACTGTTTTTT
clone size: -; V gene: TRBV15; J gene: TRBJ2-1; D gene: TRBD1; CDR3 protein: CATSRDGFVGGQGENEQFF; CDR3 DNA: TGTGCCACCAGCAGAGATGGTTTTGTCGGGGGACAGGGAGAAAATGAGCAGTTCTTC
clone size: -; V gene: TRBV5-1; J gene: TRBJ2-1; D gene: TRBD2; CDR3 protein: CASSLAGLYNEQFF; CDR3 DNA: TGCGCCAGCAGCCTAGCGGGCCTGTACAATGAGCAGTTCTTC
clone size: -; V gene: TRBV11-2; J gene: TRBJ2-5; D gene: -; CDR3 protein: CASSLGGQETQYF; CDR3 DNA: TGTGCCAGCAGCTTGGGGGGCCAAGAGACCCAGTACTTC
clone size: once; V gene: TRBV12-3/TRBV12-4; J gene: TRBJ1-1; D gene: -; CDR3 protein: CASSTAVSEAFF; CDR3 DNA: TGTGCCAGCAGTACTGCGGTTTCTGAAGCTTTCTTT
clone size: -; V gene: TRBV10-3; J gene: TRBJ1-3; D gene: TRBD1; CDR3 protein: CAISVRMDRGPLGSLSGNTIYF; CDR3 DNA: TGTGCCATCAGTGTGCGAATGGACAGGGGGCCCCTGGGGTCCCTATCTGGAAACACCATATATTTT
clone size: -; V gene: TRBV2; J gene: TRBJ1-6; D gene: -; CDR3 protein: CASSDQGAYNSPLHF; CDR3 DNA: TGTGCCAGCAGTGATCAGGGTGCCTATAATTCACCCCTCCACTTT
clone size: few; V gene: TRBV3-1/TRBV3-2; J gene: TRBJ1-4; D gene: -; CDR3 protein: CASSQDQLGAATNEKLFF; CDR3 DNA: TGTGCCAGCAGCCAAGATCAGCTGGGGGCCGCAACTAATGAAAAACTGTTTTTT
clone size: once; V gene: TRBV19; J gene: TRBJ2-5; D gene: -; CDR3 protein: CASSPTGVREETQYF; CDR3 DNA: TGTGCCAGTAGTCCGACGGGGGTCAGGGAGGAGACCCAGTACTTC
clone size: -; V gene: TRBV4-3; J gene: TRBJ1-6; D gene: TRBD1; CDR3 protein: CASSYRDSGSSPLHF; CDR3 DNA: TGCGCCAGCAGCTACCGGGACAGTGGGAGTTCACCCCTCCACTTT
clone size: -; V gene: TRBV3-1/TRBV3-2; J gene: TRBJ2-4; D gene: -; CDR3 protein: CASSQEGILTGLYF; CDR3 DNA: TGTGCCAGCAGCCAGGAGGGTATCCTAACGGGGTTGTACTTC
clone size: -; V gene: TRBV2; J gene: TRBJ2-1; D gene: -; CDR3 protein: CASENSPLYNEQFF; CDR3 DNA: TGTGCCAGCGAGAATTCACCGCTTTACAATGAGCAGTTCTTC
clone size: -; V gene: TRBV7-2; J gene: TRBJ1-2; D gene: TRBD1; CDR3 protein: CASTPGGAMGGYTF; CDR3 DNA: TGTGCCAGCACCCCAGGGGGCGCGATGGGTGGCTACACCTTC
clone size: few; V gene: TRBV11-2; J gene: TRBJ2-7; D gene: -; CDR3 protein: CATAWRENYEQYF; CDR3 DNA: TGTGCCACCGCGTGGCGGGAAAACTACGAGCAGTACTTC
clone size: -; V gene: TRBV5-5; J gene: TRBJ1-2; D gene: TRBD1; CDR3 protein: CASSAGTGPRYYGYTF; CDR3 DNA: TGTGCCAGCAGCGCCGGGACAGGGCCGAGATACTATGGCTACACCTTC
clone size: once; V gene: TRBV9; J gene: TRBJ1-3; D gene: TRBD1; CDR3 protein: CASSRIPGTAGNTIYF; CDR3 DNA: TGTGCCAGCAGCCGAATCCCCGGGACAGCCGGAAACACCATATATTTT
clone size: -; V gene: TRBV18; J gene: TRBJ1-6; D gene: -; CDR3 protein: CASSLTSGSPLHF; CDR3 DNA: TGTGCCAGCTCACTAACCTCGGGGTCACCCCTCCACTTT